These T cell receptor beta chains were read from a single sample in a study of cytomegalovirus exposure and HLA in healthy donors. Libraries were prepared by immunoSEQ multiplex PCR; TCRdb keeps only in-frame clonotypes and omits some of them. Here the sample spans about 170,000 clones, around 68% being singletons. The specimen sequenced was PBMCs. These receptors originate from a man in his forties in good health and CMV-seronegative. Each CDR3 is given with its conserved first and last residue.

>TRBJ1-4|TRBV30
CAWGTGSTNEKLFF
>TRBJ1-2|TRBV19
CASTPGESTASGYTF
>TRBJ2-2|TRBV19
CASSILGQKDGELFF
>TRBJ2-5|TRBV5-1
CASSEAGGGKTQYF
>TRBJ1-5|TRBV7-9
CASSEGQSSNQPQHF
>TRBJ2-2|TRBV6-6
CASSYGGGAGLGELFF
>TRBJ2-7|TRBV2
CANTVDSGAVYEQYF
>TRBJ2-2|TRBV10-1
CASSDLCGSPWGTSDLGGTGELFF
>TRBJ1-2|TRBV19
CASSPRDSHYGYTF
>TRBJ2-7|TRBV7-2
CASSAQGGEQYF
>TRBJ1-4|TRBV5-4
CASSRPGQGDEKLFF
>TRBJ1-1|TRBV7-9
CASSFFGVNTEAFF
>TRBJ1-3|TRBV30
CAWVTGTGMDSSGNTIYF
>TRBJ2-5|TRBV28
CASSLSRAGGETQYF
>TRBJ2-2|TRBV7-9
CASSSQGWGDTGELFF
>TRBJ1-1|TRBV5-4
CASSLQGNTEAFF
>TRBJ2-1|TRBV6-5
CASSYSELARDNEQFF
>TRBJ1-6|TRBV6-6
CASSKESYNSPLHF
>TRBJ2-5|TRBV27
CASRGRGTEETQYF
>TRBJ2-1|TRBV2
CASSRFNEQFF
>TRBJ1-1|TRBV19
CASKTGNRGQAEAFF
>TRBJ2-5|TRBV2
CASSGLQSYQETQYF
>TRBJ1-1|TRBV14
CASSPRLNTEAFF
>TRBJ2-1|TRBV5-8
CASLASGARTDEQFF
>TRBJ1-1|TRBV7-8
CASSFYPGDTEAFF
>TRBJ1-1|TRBV7-6
CASSLAEAEGTEAFF
>TRBJ1-4|TRBV30
CAWSIQSRNEKLFF
>TRBJ2-7|TRBV4-3
CASSQSSSAGGWEQYF
>TRBJ2-1|TRBV4-3
CASSQVRSSYNEQFF
>TRBJ2-1|TRBV19
CASSIGANNEQFF
>TRBJ1-6|TRBV30
CAWRGQFNNSPLHF
>TRBJ1-5|TRBV9
CASSPTAGTGEHQPQHF
>TRBJ2-2|TRBV7-9
CASSLLGGVTNTGELFF
>TRBJ2-5|TRBV5-1
CAVQTSGGEQETQYF
>TRBJ2-2|TRBV14
CASSLFTGGPTGELFF
>TRBJ2-7|TRBV27
CASSRSTSGGTYEQYF
>TRBJ2-5|TRBV6-1
CASSEGDRNQETQYF
>TRBJ1-1|TRBV19
CASSTGASGGTEAFF
>TRBJ2-5|TRBV19
CASSRLQETQYF
>TRBJ2-7|TRBV29-1
CSVEGTSGSPYEQYF
>TRBJ2-7|TRBV29-1
CSVESPFTYEQYF
>TRBJ1-4|TRBV5-6
CASSSPGTATSEKLFF